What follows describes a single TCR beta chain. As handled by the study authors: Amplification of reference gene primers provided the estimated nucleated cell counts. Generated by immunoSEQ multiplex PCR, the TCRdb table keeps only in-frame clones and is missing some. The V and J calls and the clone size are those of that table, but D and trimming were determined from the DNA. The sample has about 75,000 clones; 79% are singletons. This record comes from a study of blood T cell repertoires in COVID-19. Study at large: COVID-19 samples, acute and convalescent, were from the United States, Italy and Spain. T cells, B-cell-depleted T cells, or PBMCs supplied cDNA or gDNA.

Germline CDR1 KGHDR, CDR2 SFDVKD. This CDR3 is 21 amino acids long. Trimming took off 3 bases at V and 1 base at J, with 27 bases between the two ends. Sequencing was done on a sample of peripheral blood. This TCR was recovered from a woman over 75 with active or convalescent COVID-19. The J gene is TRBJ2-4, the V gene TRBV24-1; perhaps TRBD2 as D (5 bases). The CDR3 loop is CATSDPYRVRAISSAKNIQYF. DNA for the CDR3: TGTGCCACCAGTGATCCTTACCGTGTGCGGGCGATTTCTTCCGCCAAAAACATTCAGTACTTC.